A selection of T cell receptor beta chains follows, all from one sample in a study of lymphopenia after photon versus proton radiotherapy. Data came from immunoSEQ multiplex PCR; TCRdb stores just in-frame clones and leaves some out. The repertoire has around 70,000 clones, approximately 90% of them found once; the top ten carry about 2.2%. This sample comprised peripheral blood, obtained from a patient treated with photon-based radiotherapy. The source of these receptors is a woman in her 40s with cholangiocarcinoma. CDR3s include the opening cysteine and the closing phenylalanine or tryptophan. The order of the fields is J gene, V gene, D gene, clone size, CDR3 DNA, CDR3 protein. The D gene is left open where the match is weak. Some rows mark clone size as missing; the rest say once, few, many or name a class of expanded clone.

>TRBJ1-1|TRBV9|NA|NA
TGTGCCAGCAGCGTTCGAGGGGACACTGAAGCTTTCTTT
CASSVRGDTEAFF
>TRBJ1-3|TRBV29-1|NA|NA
TGCAGCGCCCGGGTGCCTGGAAACACCATATATTTT
CSARVPGNTIYF
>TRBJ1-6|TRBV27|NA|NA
TGTGCCAGCAGTCAAAAAGCTCCCCGCGGCAGACAGCCAGTAGATAATTCACCCCTCCACTTT
CASSQKAPRGRQPVDNSPLHF
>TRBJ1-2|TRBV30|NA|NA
TGTGCCTGGAGTGTAATCAGGGTTGGGGAATGCGGCTACACCTTC
CAWSVIRVGECGYTF
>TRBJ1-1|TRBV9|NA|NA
TGTGCCAGCAGCGGCCCCTCTACCCAAGACACTGAAGCTTTCTTT
CASSGPSTQDTEAFF
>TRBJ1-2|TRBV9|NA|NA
TGTGCCAGCAGCGTAGCTAAGCTGCGAGAATTCGGCTACACCTTC
CASSVAKLREFGYTF
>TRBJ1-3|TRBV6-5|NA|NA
TGTGCCAGCAGTTACGGCAGGGAGCGAAACACCATATATTTT
CASSYGRERNTIYF
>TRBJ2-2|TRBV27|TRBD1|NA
TGTGCCAGTCACGACAGGGCCCGAGGCACCGGGGAGCTGTTTTTT
CASHDRARGTGELFF
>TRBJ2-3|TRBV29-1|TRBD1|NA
TGCAGCGTTCGGACAGGGGCAGATACGCAGTATTTT
CSVRTGADTQYF
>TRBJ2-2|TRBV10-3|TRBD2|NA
TGTGCCATCAGTGATTGGGCTAGCGGGAGTACCGGGGAGCTGTTTTTT
CAISDWASGSTGELFF
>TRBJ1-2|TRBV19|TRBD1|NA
TGTGCCAGTAGCCCCGGGACAGCGATTAACTATGGCTACACCTTC
CASSPGTAINYGYTF
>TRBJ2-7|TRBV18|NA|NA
TGTGCCAGCTCTCGCTCCGGGACCGAGAGCTCCTACGAGCAGTACTTC
CASSRSGTESSYEQYF
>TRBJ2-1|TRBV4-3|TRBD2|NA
TGCGCCAGCAGCCGGGGGAGCGGGAGGGTTTCCTACAATGAGCAGTTCTTC
CASSRGSGRVSYNEQFF
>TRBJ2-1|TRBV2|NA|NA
TGTGCCAGCAGTGAAGCGATTTACAATGAGCAGTTCTTC
CASSEAIYNEQFF
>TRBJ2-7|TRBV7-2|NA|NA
TGTGCCAGCAGCCCGGGTCTTATGACCTACGAGCAGTACTTC
CASSPGLMTYEQYF
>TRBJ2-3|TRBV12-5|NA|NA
TGTGCTAGTGGCCTAGTCACAGATACGCAGTATTTT
CASGLVTDTQYF
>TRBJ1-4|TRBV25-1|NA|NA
TGTGCCAGCAGAAAGACCCTACAGGGCGGTCGGGAAAAACTGTTTTTT
CASRKTLQGGREKLFF
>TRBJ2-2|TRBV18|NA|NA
TGTGCCAGCTCAGGGACGGATACCGGGGAGCTGTTTTTT
CASSGTDTGELFF
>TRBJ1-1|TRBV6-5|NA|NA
TGTGCCAGCAGTTACTGGGAGGGGAAGGGCGCTGAAGCTTTCTTT
CASSYWEGKGAEAFF
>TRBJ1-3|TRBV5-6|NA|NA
TGTGCCAGCAGCCGGACGTTCTCTGGAAACACCATATATTTT
CASSRTFSGNTIYF
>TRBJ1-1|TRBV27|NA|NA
TGTGCCAGCAAGACCGATTTGCCTTTCACTGAAGCTTTCTTT
CASKTDLPFTEAFF
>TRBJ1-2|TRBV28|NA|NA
TGTGCCGTCCGGGACGGGCAGTGGACTCCTACATTCTATGGCTACACCTTC
CAVRDGQWTPTFYGYTF
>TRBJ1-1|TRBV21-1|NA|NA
TGTGCCAGAGAACAGGGCTCGGCTTTCTTT
CAREQGSAFF
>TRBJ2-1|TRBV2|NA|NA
TGTGCCAGCAGTGAAGCAGTAGCCAATGAGCAGTTCTTC
CASSEAVANEQFF
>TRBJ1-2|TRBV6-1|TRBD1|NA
TGTGCCAGCAGTGATCGGGACAGGGCTGGCTACACCTTC
CASSDRDRAGYTF
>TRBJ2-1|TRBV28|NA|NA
TGTGCCAGCAGTTTCAAACCTAGCTCCTACAATGAGCAGTTCTTC
CASSFKPSSYNEQFF
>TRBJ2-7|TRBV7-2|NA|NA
TGTGCCAGCAGCTTAGCGTGGGGCAGGGCCGAGGACGAGCAGTACTTC
CASSLAWGRAEDEQYF
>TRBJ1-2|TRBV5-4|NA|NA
TGTGCCAGCAGCTTGGTCTCGGGGATTGGGCCTGGCTACACCTTC
CASSLVSGIGPGYTF
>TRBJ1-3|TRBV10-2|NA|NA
TGCGCCAGCAGTGCGTCCCAGATTAAGGACACCATATATTTT
CASSASQIKDTIYF
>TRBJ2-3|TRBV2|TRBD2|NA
TGTGCCAGCAAGACCGAACTAGCGGGGGGGCATCAAGATACGCAGTATTTT
CASKTELAGGHQDTQYF
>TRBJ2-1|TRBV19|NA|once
TGTGCCAGTAGTATGAGCAGTTACAATGAGCAGTTCTTC
CASSMSSYNEQFF
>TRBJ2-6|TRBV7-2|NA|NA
TGTGCCAGCAGCTTAGAACCCTCTGGGGCCAACGTCCTGACTTTC
CASSLEPSGANVLTF
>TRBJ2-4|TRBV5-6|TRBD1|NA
TGTGCCAGCAGCTTGGCCCCGGGACAGGGGAGAGAAAACATTCAGTACTTC
CASSLAPGQGRENIQYF
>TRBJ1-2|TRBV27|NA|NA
TGTGCCAGCAGTTTCGGGGGGGGAGAGGCTGGCTACACCTTC
CASSFGGGEAGYTF
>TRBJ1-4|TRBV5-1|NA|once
TGCGCCAGCAGCTTGGGGGCAGCTAATGAAAAACTGTTTTTT
CASSLGAANEKLFF
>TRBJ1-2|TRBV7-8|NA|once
TGTGCCAGCAGCCCCATAGCACAGTTTACGAGCTACACCTTC
CASSPIAQFTSYTF
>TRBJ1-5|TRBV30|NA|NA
TGTGCCTGGAGTGTACGAGGTATAGGCAATCAGCCCCAGCATTTT
CAWSVRGIGNQPQHF
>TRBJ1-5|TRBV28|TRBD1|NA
TGTGCCAGCAGGGGACAGATCAATCAGCCCCAGCATTTT
CASRGQINQPQHF
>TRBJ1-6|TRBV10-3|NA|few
TGTGCCATCAGTGGGGGTCGGGACATTAATTCACCCCTCCACTTT
CAISGGRDINSPLHF
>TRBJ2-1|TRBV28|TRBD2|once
TGTGCCAGCAGTTTATCGGGCCTAGCGGGAAACAATGAGCAGTTCTTC
CASSLSGLAGNNEQFF
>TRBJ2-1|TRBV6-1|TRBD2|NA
TGTGCCAGCAGATCTAGCGGGGGTTACAATGAGCAGTTCTTC
CASRSSGGYNEQFF
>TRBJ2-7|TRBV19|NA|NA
TGTGCCAGTAGTATGACAGGGACTTACGAGCAGTACTTC
CASSMTGTYEQYF
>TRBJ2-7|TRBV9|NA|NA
TGTGCCAGCAGCAAAGGGACCGGGAGCTCCTACGAGCAGTACTTC
CASSKGTGSSYEQYF
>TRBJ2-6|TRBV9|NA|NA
TGTGCCAGCCACGGGCGGGGCGCAACTGGGGCCAACGTCCTGACTTTC
CASHGRGATGANVLTF
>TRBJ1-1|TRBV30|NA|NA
TGTGCCTGGAGTTGGGGCCAGAACACTGAAGCTTTCTTT
CAWSWGQNTEAFF
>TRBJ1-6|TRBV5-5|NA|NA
TGTGCCAGCAGCTTGGATGTGGATTCACCCCTCCACTTT
CASSLDVDSPLHF